One sample yielded the 18 T cell receptor beta chains listed below, sequenced in a study of blood T cell repertoires in COVID-19. TCRdb's copy holds only in-frame clones and misses some; the assay was immunoSEQ multiplex PCR. The profile shows some 300,000 clones, 80% to 90% of them singletons. The sample consisted of peripheral blood. The receptors stem from a woman aged 70-85 years with COVID-19, enrolled during active disease.

The chain combines TRBV11-2 with TRBJ2-5; TRBD1 agrees at 9 bases. CDR3 length: 17 amino acids. From germline, CDR1 is SGHAT and CDR2 FQNNGV. Germline trimming cut 3 bases from V and 2 bases from J; bases unmatched to any gene: 10. In DNA, the CDR3 is TGTGCCAGCAGCTTCCCGACGGGACAGGGACCGCAAGAGACCCAGTACTTC. Its translation is CASSFPTGQGPQETQYF.

In this sample, this clone turned up once. The J gene is TRBJ1-2, the V gene TRBV27; 10 positions agree with TRBD1. The CDR3 is made up of 15 amino acids. J lost 8 bases, V lost 5 bases, and 11 bases had no gene match. Germline CDR1 reads MNHEY; CDR2 reads SMNVEV (reference sequence). In nucleotides, the CDR3 is TGTGCCAGCAGTCCTCCGGGACAGGGGAACGGGGGCTACACCTTC. It specifies CASSPPGQGNGGYTF.

This chain joins TRBV5-4 and TRBJ1-2; TRBD1 is a possible D gene (6 bases). CDR1 is SGHNT and CDR2 is YYREEE in the germline V gene (reference sequence). V was clipped by 0 bases and J by 2 bases, with 8 bases between them. CDR3 length equals 14 residues. This CDR3 is CASSLGTVNYGYTF. Here the CDR3 DNA reads TGTGCCAGCAGCTTGGGGACAGTAAACTATGGCTACACCTTC.

This clone was counted a few times. This sequence joins TRBV2 and TRBJ2-7, with TRBD1 identical over 8 bases. V lost 6 bases to trimming and J lost 2 bases; unmatched junction nucleotides: 6. Germline values: CDR1 SNHLY, CDR2 FYNNEI. The length of the CDR3 is 14 residues. The CDR3 DNA follows: TGTGCCAGCAGCGAGGACAGGGCCGCCTACGAGCAGTACTTC. Translated, it gives CASSEDRAAYEQYF.

The rearrangement links TRBV6-5 to TRBJ1-2, with D maybe TRBD1 (6 bases). V was trimmed by 6 bases and J by 0 bases, leaving 14 bases between them. This CDR3 has 15 residues. The germline gives CDR1 MNHEY, CDR2 SVGAGI. The DNA of the CDR3 is TGTGCCAGCAGCCCCCGGGGGGCCTCTAACTATGGCTACACCTTC. Amino acid sequence: CASSPRGASNYGYTF.

The V gene is TRBV5-1, the J gene TRBJ1-2; 8 nucleotides match TRBD1. Trimming removed 5 bases from V and 6 bases from J; junction bases left unmatched: 6. Looked up from germline, CDR1 is SGHRS and CDR2 is YFSETQ. The CDR3 consists of 13 residues. The CDR3 DNA reads as TGCGCCAGCAGGGGTCAGGGGGCGAATGGCTACACCTTC. Protein: CASRGQGANGYTF.

V usage is TRBV7-9 and J usage is TRBJ1-1; 7 positions agree with TRBD1. The CDR3 spans 14 residues. The ends lost 5 bases at V and 5 bases at J; junction bases unmatched: 8. Germline V gives CDR1 SEHNR, CDR2 FQNEAQ (reference sequence). In nucleotides, the CDR3 is TGTGCCAGCAGCCTCGAGGGGGCTCGGACTGAAGCTTTCTTT. Its translation: CASSLEGARTEAFF. Supplemented by reference TRBV7-9 and TRBJ1-1, the full variable domain reads DTGVSQNPRHKITKRGQNVTFRCDPISEHNRLYWYRQTLGQGPEFLTYFQNEAQLEKSRLLSDRFSAERPKGSFSTLEIQRTEQGDSAMYLCASSLEGARTEAFFGQGTRLTVV.

The chain has TRBV30 and TRBJ1-1; TRBD1 is a possible D gene (6 bases). Germline CDR1 and CDR2: GTSNPN and SVGIG (reference sequence). Trimming left V 2 bases short and J 5 bases short, with 12 bases between. The CDR3 is 13 residues long. CDR3 in DNA: TGTGCCTGGAGTACCTACAGGGAGACTGAAGCTTTCTTT. It specifies CAWSTYRETEAFF.

V usage is TRBV4-1 and J usage is TRBJ2-7, with TRBD1 as a possible D gene (5 bases). CDR1 is MGHRA, CDR2 YSYEKL, per germline. The V end was cut by 0 bases, the J end by 2 bases, with 11 bases between. The CDR3 contains 15 residues. The CDR3 is CASSQEYRTAYEQYF. CDR3 nucleotide sequence: TGCGCCAGCAGCCAAGAATACAGGACCGCCTACGAGCAGTACTTC.

V is TRBV21-1 and J is TRBJ2-1; no check of the table's D call, TRBD2, against the DNA was made. TRBV21-1 is shown as a pseudogene. The CDR3 extends over 16 amino acids. In DNA, the CDR3 is TGTGCCAGCAGCATTCGGACTAGCGGGGACAACAATGAGCAGTTCTTC. Its protein is CASSIRTSGDNNEQFF.

To note about this clone: This sample also contains other DNA sequences that code for the same CDR3. The V call is TRBV11-2, the J call TRBJ1-1, with a weak D call TRBD1 (6 bases). Germline-derived CDR1 and CDR2 are SGHAT and FQNNGV. V was cut by 4 bases and J by 0 bases, with 9 bases left in between. This CDR3 comprises 14 residues. In DNA, the CDR3 is TGTGCCAGCAGCTCTGGACAGTTGAACACTGAAGCTTTCTTT. Amino acids: CASSSGQLNTEAFF.

The chain employs TRBV28 and TRBJ2-1; TRBD2 matches 12 bases. This CDR3 contains 16 residues. With 8 bases clipped from V and 7 bases from J, the junction kept 12 bases outside the gene matches. Germline values: CDR1 MDHEN, CDR2 SYDVKM. CDR3 DNA sequence: TGTGCCAGCTCCGGGACTAGCGGGTTGAAGGGGAATGAGCAGTTCTTC. This encodes CASSGTSGLKGNEQFF. The full variable domain, with the rest looked up from reference TRBV28 and TRBJ2-1, is DVKVTQSSRYLVKRTGEKVFLECVQDMDHENMFWYRQDPGLGLRLIYFSYDVKMKEKGDIPEGYSVSREKKERFSLILESASTNQTSMYLCASSGTSGLKGNEQFFGPGTRLTVL.

This clone was seen a few times. V and J are TRBV4-1 and TRBJ2-3; TRBD2 agrees at 13 bases. V lost 2 bases to trimming and J lost 9 bases; unmatched junction nucleotides: 8. CDR3 length equals 16 residues. Germline V CDR1 and CDR2: MGHRA, YSYEKL. The CDR3 DNA is TGCGCCAGCAGCCAACAACTAGCGGGGGGGCCGAAAACGCAGTATTTT. Protein product: CASSQQLAGGPKTQYF.

The rearrangement joins TRBV19 to TRBJ2-3, with D possibly matching TRBD2 (7 bases). The CDR3 is made up of 15 amino acids. With 3 bases removed from V and 3 bases from J, the gap between germline ends came to 13 bases. Per the germline V gene, CDR1 is LNHDA and CDR2 is SQIVND (reference sequence). The CDR3 spells CASSMGGGWTDTQYF. CDR3 in DNA: TGTGCCAGTAGTATGGGGGGGGGCTGGACAGATACGCAGTATTTT.

V usage is TRBV6-5 and J usage is TRBJ2-3, with 8 bases identical to TRBD1. V shed 2 bases, J shed 0 bases, and the junction held 1 base outside the gene matches. The germline CDR1 and CDR2 sequences are MNHEY and SVGAGI. This CDR3 comprises 15 residues. The CDR3 bases are TGTGCCAGCAGTTACGGGACAGGCAGCACAGATACGCAGTATTTT. Translating it yields CASSYGTGSTDTQYF.

The chain carries TRBV11-2 and TRBJ2-3; 15 bases agree with TRBD2. This CDR3 has 17 amino acids. V lost 4 bases and J lost 10; bases outside the gene matches: 12. The germline gives CDR1 SGHAT, CDR2 FQNNGV. The CDR3 spells CASSSRTSGGASVAQYF. In DNA, the CDR3 is TGTGCCAGCAGCTCCAGGACTAGCGGGGGGGCTAGCGTCGCGCAGTATTTT.

The rearrangement joins TRBV10-3 to TRBJ1-2; D is perhaps TRBD1 (6 bases). Germline CDR1 reads ENHRY; CDR2 reads SYGVKD. V lost 10 bases, J lost 2 bases, and 11 bases lay in between. This CDR3 has 12 residues. CDR3 bases: TGTGCCACGGACAGTTTGAACTATGGCTACACCTTC. Translation: CATDSLNYGYTF.

J is TRBJ1-6 and V is TRBV5-6; TRBD1 agrees at 7 bases. There are 14 residues in the CDR3. From germline, CDR1 is SGHDT and CDR2 YYEEEE. J gave up 5 bases and V 4 bases, and 3 bases lay outside the gene matches. The CDR3 coding sequence is TGTGCCAGCAGCAGGGACAGAAATAATTCACCCCTCCACTTT. Protein product: CASSRDRNNSPLHF. Using reference TRBV5-6 and TRBJ1-6 for the parts outside the CDR3, the full variable domain is DAGVTQSPTHLIKTRGQQVTLRCSPKSGHDTVSWYQQALGQGPQFIFQYYEEEERQRGNFPDRFSGHQFPNYSSELNVNALLLGDSALYLCASSRDRNNSPLHFGNGTRLTVT.